This T cell receptor (beta chain) was recovered during a study of early T cells in non-severe SARS-CoV-2 infection. Study-level information: Chains stayed unpaired after sequencing of bulk RNA from unsorted whole blood. The study, taken as a whole, reports: A preference for anti-spike CD8 responses marked VDJdb matching, which missed private and CD4 specificities.

V was cut by 4 bases and J by 4 bases, with 17 bases left in between. The V gene's germline CDR1 is LGHNA and CDR2 YSLEER. The CDR3 loop spans 16 amino acids. Unique molecular identifiers were affixed to single, distinct cDNA molecules. Each CDR3 protein gets one entry after TCRdb re-called the 5' RACE reads with MiXCR. The sample has 52,000 or so distinct CDR3 sequences; under 8% are singletons. Remarks on this clonotype: Its antigen remains unidentified.

The chain uses TRBV4-3 and TRBJ2-1, with D hard to call. The sequence derives from an adult who was a healthcare worker with PCR-confirmed SARS-CoV-2 infection or an uninfected control (not recorded which). The material was whole blood, obtained at baseline. The CDR3 coding sequence is TGCGCCAGCAGCCTTGGGCCCCAAGGAAATTACAATGAGCAGTTCTTC. Amino acid sequence: CASSLGPQGNYNEQFF.